The entry below gives a single TCR beta chain sequence along with its context. There are 14 residues in the CDR3. The germline V gene encodes CDR1 SGHTA and CDR2 FQGTGA. The germline V and J ends were trimmed by 6 bases and 6 bases, with 14 bases remaining between them. The sample originates from a study of cytomegalovirus exposure and HLA in healthy donors. PCR used 60 Vbeta primers and 13 Jbeta primers. TCRdb's copy holds only in-frame clones and misses some; the assay was immunoSEQ multiplex PCR. The sample has some 120,000 clones, roughly three quarters seen once. Material for sequencing was PBMCs. This rearrangement joins TRBV7-3 to TRBJ2-2, with a weak D call TRBD1 (5 bases). The source of this sequence is a man aged 30 to 39 in good health and CMV-seropositive. The CDR3: CASSIRVRAGELFF. In nucleotides, the CDR3 is TGTGCCAGCAGTATCAGGGTACGTGCCGGGGAGCTGTTTTTT.